Only a few counts were recorded for the clone carrying this T cell receptor beta chain. Its antigen is unknown. The germline V gene has CDR1 SGHTA and CDR2 FQGNSA. The CDR3 has 14 residues. J lost 6 bases, V lost 3 bases, and 4 bases had no gene match. This entry comes from a study of T cells after yellow fever vaccination. About the study: Where fractions had low cell numbers, libraries were prepared from them with the SMART-Seq v4 Ultra Low Input RNA kit. Findings and caveats of the study: Peak timing came faster in the weaker secondary response, day 5 versus 15.

MiXCR, applied by TCRdb to the 5' RACE reads, yields one record per CDR3 protein. The sample consists of around 73,000 distinct CDR3 sequences, approximately 8% of them appearing once. The chain couples TRBV7-2 to TRBJ2-3; 9 positions agree with TRBD1. The sequence derives from a man aged 25 to 40 who received the YFV17D yellow fever vaccine. The input for sequencing was CD8+ T cells sorted from PBMCs, taken on the day of the yellow fever booster vaccination. The CDR3 loop reads CASSFPTGGDTQYF. CDR3 nucleotides: TGTGCCAGCAGCTTTCCCACAGGGGGCGATACGCAGTATTTT.